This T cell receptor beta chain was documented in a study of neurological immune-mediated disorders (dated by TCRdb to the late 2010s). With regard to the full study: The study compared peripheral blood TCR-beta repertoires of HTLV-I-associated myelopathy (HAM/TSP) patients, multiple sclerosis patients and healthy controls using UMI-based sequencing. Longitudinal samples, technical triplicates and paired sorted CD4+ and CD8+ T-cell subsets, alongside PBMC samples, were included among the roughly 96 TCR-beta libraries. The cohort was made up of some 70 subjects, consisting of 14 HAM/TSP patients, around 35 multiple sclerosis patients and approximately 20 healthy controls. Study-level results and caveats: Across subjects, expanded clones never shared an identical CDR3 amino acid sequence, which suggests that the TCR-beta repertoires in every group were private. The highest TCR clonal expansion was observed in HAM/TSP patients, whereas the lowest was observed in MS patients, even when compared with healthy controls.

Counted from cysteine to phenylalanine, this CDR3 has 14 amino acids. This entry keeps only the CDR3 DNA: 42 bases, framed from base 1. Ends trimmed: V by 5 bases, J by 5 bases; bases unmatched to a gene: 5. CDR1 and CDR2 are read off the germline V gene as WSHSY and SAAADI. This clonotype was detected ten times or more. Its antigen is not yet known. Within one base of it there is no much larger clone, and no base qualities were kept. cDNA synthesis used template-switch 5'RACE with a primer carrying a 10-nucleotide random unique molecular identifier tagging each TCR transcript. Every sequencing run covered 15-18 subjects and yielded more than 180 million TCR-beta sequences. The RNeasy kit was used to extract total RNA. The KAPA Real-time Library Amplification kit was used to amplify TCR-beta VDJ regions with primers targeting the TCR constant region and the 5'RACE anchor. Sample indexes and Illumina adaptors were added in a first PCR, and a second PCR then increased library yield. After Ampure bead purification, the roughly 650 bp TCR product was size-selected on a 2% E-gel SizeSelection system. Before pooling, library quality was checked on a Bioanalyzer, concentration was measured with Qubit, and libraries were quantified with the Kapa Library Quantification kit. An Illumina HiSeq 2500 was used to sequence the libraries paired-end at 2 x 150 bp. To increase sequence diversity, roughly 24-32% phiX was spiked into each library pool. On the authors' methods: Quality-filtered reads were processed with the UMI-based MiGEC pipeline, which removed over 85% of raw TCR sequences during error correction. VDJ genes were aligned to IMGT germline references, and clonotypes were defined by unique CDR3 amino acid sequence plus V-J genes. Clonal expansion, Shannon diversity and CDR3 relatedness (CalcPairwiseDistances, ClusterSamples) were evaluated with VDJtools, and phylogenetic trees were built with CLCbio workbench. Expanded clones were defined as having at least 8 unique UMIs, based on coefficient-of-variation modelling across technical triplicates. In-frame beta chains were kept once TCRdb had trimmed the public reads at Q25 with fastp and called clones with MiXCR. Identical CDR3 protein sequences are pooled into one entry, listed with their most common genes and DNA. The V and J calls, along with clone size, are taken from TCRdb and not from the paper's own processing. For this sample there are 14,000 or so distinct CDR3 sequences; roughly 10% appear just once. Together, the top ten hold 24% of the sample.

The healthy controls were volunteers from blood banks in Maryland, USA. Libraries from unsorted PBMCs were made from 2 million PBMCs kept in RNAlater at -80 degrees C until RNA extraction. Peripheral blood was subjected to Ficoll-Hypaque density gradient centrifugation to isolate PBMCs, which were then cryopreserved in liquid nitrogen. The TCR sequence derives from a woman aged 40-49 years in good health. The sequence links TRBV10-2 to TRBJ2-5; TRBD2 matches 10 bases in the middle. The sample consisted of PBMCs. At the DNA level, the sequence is TGCGCCAGCAGTCAAAGCGGGGGGGCCGAGACCCAGTACTTC. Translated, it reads CASSQSGGAETQYF.